The 17 T cell receptor beta chains in this list originate from one sample, sequenced in a study of OX40 agonist ivuxolimab in advanced cancers. Data came from immunoSEQ multiplex PCR; TCRdb stores just in-frame clones and leaves some out. The sample has under 95,000 clones; 87% are singletons. The input for sequencing was CD4+ or CD8+ T cells sorted from blood, taken in a trial of the OX40 agonist ivuxolimab. These receptors were collected from an adult with an advanced solid tumor such as melanoma, head and neck, liver or kidney cancer.

V usage is TRBV25-1 and J usage is TRBJ2-3, with 7 bases matching TRBD1. Germline V lookup: CDR1 MGHDK, CDR2 SYGVNS. Trimming took 6 bases from V and 4 from J; bases not matched to a gene: 13. This CDR3 is 16 amino acids long. CDR3 sequence reads: CASSDPHRGGSDTQYF. The CDR3 coding sequence is TGTGCCAGCAGCGACCCCCACAGGGGCGGTTCAGATACGCAGTATTTT.

This chain uses TRBV4-1 with TRBJ2-2; TRBD1 agrees at 10 bases. J was trimmed by 6 bases and V by 3 bases; bases with no gene match: 1. Germline assignment: CDR1 MGHRA and CDR2 YSYEKL. The CDR3 contains 14 residues. The CDR3 DNA sequence: TGCGCCAGCAGCCACGGACAGGGGGCCGGGGAGCTGTTTTTT. Its protein product is CASSHGQGAGELFF.

The chain employs TRBV6-5 and TRBJ2-7; 10 bases fit TRBD2. With V trimmed by 5 bases and J by 6 bases, 7 bases remained unmatched. The CDR3 spans 14 residues. CDR1 and CDR2 from the germline V gene are MNHEY and SVGAGI. CDR3 sequence: CASSKGLARSEQYF. Here the CDR3 DNA reads TGTGCCAGCAGTAAGGGACTAGCGAGAAGCGAGCAGTACTTC.

The genes are TRBV9 and TRBJ1-6, with 9 bases lining up with TRBD1. The length of the CDR3 is 17 residues. The junction had 9 bases not matched to a gene; V was cut back by 3 bases and J by 5 bases. CDR1 is SGDLS, CDR2 YYNGEE, per germline. The CDR3 nucleotides read TGTGCCAGCAGCGGGAGGGACAGGGTCCATGATAATTCACCCCTCCACTTT. Protein: CASSGRDRVHDNSPLHF.

This chain uses TRBV10-3 with TRBJ2-5, with TRBD2 identical over 9 bases. The length of the CDR3 is 18 residues. J lost 3 bases, V lost 6 bases, and 17 bases had no gene match. Germline CDR1 reads ENHRY; CDR2 reads SYGVKD. The chain's CDR3 is CAIRGDKPGLAQEETQYF. In DNA, the CDR3 is TGTGCCATCAGGGGGGACAAGCCGGGACTAGCACAGGAAGAGACCCAGTACTTC.

The V and J genes are TRBV6-6 and TRBJ1-1; D is unresolved. The CDR3 contains 16 residues. V was clipped by 2 bases and J by 7 bases, with 20 bases between them. CDR1 MNHNY and CDR2 SVGAGI come from the germline V gene (reference sequence). CDR3 nucleotide sequence: TGTGCCAGCAGTTACGAGGGCTGGTGGGGTGGTGGTGAAGCTTTCTTT. The encoded protein is CASSYEGWWGGGEAFF.

The rearrangement joins TRBV7-2 to TRBJ1-2; D gene unclear. The V gene's germline CDR1 is SGHTA and CDR2 FQGNSA. CDR3 length: 13 residues. Trimming took off 5 bases at V and 4 bases at J, with 11 bases between the two ends. In DNA form, the CDR3 reads TGTGCCAGCAGCCCTCGGACTATCTATGGCTACACCTTC. This translates into CASSPRTIYGYTF.

The chain has TRBV9 and TRBJ1-2, with TRBD1 as a possible D gene (5 bases). Germline values: CDR1 SGDLS, CDR2 YYNGEE. The CDR3 sequence is 13 residues long. Trimming cost V 3 bases and J 7 bases, with 13 bases left between them. CDR3 nucleotides: TGTGCCAGCAGCGGGGAGGGGTCGGCTGGCTACACCTTC. Translation gives CASSGEGSAGYTF. The whole variable domain, remainder taken from reference TRBV9 and TRBJ1-2, is DSGVTQTPKHLITATGQRVTLRCSPRSGDLSVYWYQQSLDQGLQFLIQYYNGEERAKGNILERFSAQQFPDLHSELNLSSLELGDSALYFCASSGEGSAGYTFGSGTRLTVV.

This clone has only one observation. The gene calls are TRBV10-3 and TRBJ2-1; D is undetermined. The V gene's germline CDR1 is ENHRY and CDR2 SYGVKD. The CDR3 loop spans 17 amino acids. V shed 3 bases and J shed 0 bases, with 15 bases lying between them. The CDR3 region is CAISDNRASSSYNEQFF. DNA of the CDR3: TGTGCCATCAGTGATAATAGAGCGTCGAGCTCCTACAATGAGCAGTTCTTC.

V usage is TRBV6-1 and J usage is TRBJ2-7; weak D call: TRBD1 (7 bases). Trimming took off 6 bases at V and 2 bases at J, with 17 bases between the two ends. This CDR3 has 15 residues. Germline V gene sequence: CDR1 MNHNS, CDR2 SASEGT. CDR3 coding DNA: TGTGCCAGCAGGAGGGGCGGGACAGAGACCTACGAGCAGTACTTC. Residues: CASRRGGTETYEQYF.

This rearrangement joins TRBV6-5 to TRBJ1-3; 8 nucleotides line up with TRBD1. Germline V gene sequence: CDR1 MNHEY, CDR2 SVGAGI. This CDR3 is 15 amino acids long. Trimming cost V 5 bases and J 7 bases; bases outside gene matches: 10. The CDR3 is CASSRTGIETNTIYF. In DNA form, the CDR3 reads TGTGCCAGCAGTAGGACAGGGATTGAGACGAACACCATATATTTT.

This chain connects TRBV6-6 to TRBJ2-5; 12 nucleotides agree with TRBD2. The CDR3 sequence is 15 residues long. Germline assignment: CDR1 MNHNY and CDR2 SVGAGI (reference sequence). After removal of 8 bases from V and 2 bases from J, the junction contained 6 bases not matched to a gene. CDR3 protein: CASGLAGRGQETQYF. CDR3 coding DNA: TGTGCCAGCGGACTAGCGGGAAGAGGGCAAGAGACCCAGTACTTC.

J is TRBJ1-3 and V is TRBV5-1; the match to TRBD1 covers 7 bases. There are 16 residues in the CDR3. V gave up 1 base and J gave up 2 bases; unmatched junction bases: 6. Per the germline V gene, CDR1 is SGHRS and CDR2 is YFSETQ. The CDR3 is CASSLTGVSPGNTIYF. The DNA of the CDR3 is TGCGCCAGCAGCTTGACAGGGGTCTCTCCTGGAAACACCATATATTTT. Looking up the rest from reference TRBV5-1 and TRBJ1-3 gives the full variable domain: KAGVTQTPRYLIKTRGQQVTLSCSPISGHRSVSWYQQTPGQGLQFLFEYFSETQRNKGNFPGRFSGRQFSNSRSEMNVSTLELGDSALYLCASSLTGVSPGNTIYFGEGSWLTVV.

The CDR3 spells CASSLQNSNQPQHF. Here the CDR3 DNA reads TGTGCCAGCAGCTTACAGAATAGCAATCAGCCCCAGCATTTT. V gene TRBV7-2 combines with J gene TRBJ1-5, with D hard to call. V dropped 2 bases and J dropped 0 bases, with 5 bases sitting between them. Germline V lookup: CDR1 SGHTA, CDR2 FQGNSA. This CDR3 is built from 14 residues.

This clone was seen only once. V and J are TRBV28 and TRBJ1-4; D is ambiguous. The CDR3 has 15 residues. With 4 bases removed from V and 8 bases from J, the gap between germline ends came to 17 bases. Germline values: CDR1 MDHEN, CDR2 SYDVKM. CDR3 sequence: CASSYSGVVGEKLFF. CDR3 sequence (DNA): TGTGCCAGCAGTTATTCCGGGGTGGTGGGAGAAAAACTGTTTTTT.

V is TRBV5-1 and J is TRBJ1-1, with TRBD1 as a possible D gene (6 bases). Trimming stripped 2 bases from V and 6 bases from J, with 17 bases between. CDR1 is SGHRS and CDR2 is YFSETQ in the germline V gene. CDR3 length equals 15 residues. CDR3 region: CASSLAGAAYSEAFF. CDR3 sequence (DNA): TGCGCCAGCAGCTTAGCAGGGGCCGCTTATTCTGAAGCTTTCTTT.

This clone showed up just once. The rearrangement links TRBV19 to TRBJ2-7, with TRBD1 identical over 9 bases. With 8 bases clipped from V and 2 bases from J, the junction kept 10 bases outside the gene matches. CDR1 and CDR2 (germline): LNHDA, SQIVND (reference sequence). The length of the CDR3 is 15 residues. DNA for the CDR3: TGTGCCAGTTCTCCCCGACAGGGGGGGACCTACGAGCAGTACTTC. Translated: CASSPRQGGTYEQYF.